The source of this T cell receptor (beta chain) is a study of blood T cell repertoires in COVID-19. Germline V gene sequence: CDR1 SNHLY, CDR2 FYNNEI. The CDR3 runs 16 residues. V lost 6 bases to trimming and J lost 8 bases; unmatched junction nucleotides: 14. Generated by immunoSEQ multiplex PCR, the TCRdb table keeps only in-frame clones and is missing some. The profile shows more than 400,000 clones, 87% of them singletons. Participants, about 18 to 90 years old, spanned approximately 26 US areas. Assignment of participants to cohorts was predicated upon participant-reported clinical history. The rearrangement links TRBV2 to TRBJ1-4; 8 bases align to TRBD1. Sequenced: PBMCs or T cells enriched from blood (not recorded which). The sequence was obtained from a woman between 18 and 30 years old who had recovered from COVID-19. The CDR3 DNA follows: TGTGCCAGCAGCCGAGGTTCCGGAACAGGGGGGGAAAAACTGTTTTTT. As protein: CASSRGSGTGGEKLFF.